These 10 T cell receptor beta chains originate from one sample sequenced in a study of T cells after yellow fever vaccination. TCRdb recomputed calls from the 5' RACE reads with MiXCR, one row per CDR3 protein. The data show around 590,000 distinct CDR3 sequences, with 12% seen just once and 15% held by the top ten. The material sequenced was PBMCs, taken on the day of the yellow fever booster vaccination. The receptors were gathered from a man aged 30 to 39 who received the YFV17D yellow fever vaccine.

Many counts were recorded for this clonotype. The chain is built from TRBV5-1 and TRBJ2-3; weak D call: TRBD2 (5 bases). Trimming stripped 5 bases from V and 5 bases from J, with 18 bases between. The CDR3 has 15 residues. Germline V lookup: CDR1 SGHRS, CDR2 YFSETQ. The CDR3 coding sequence is TGCGCCAGCAGTGCGGGTTTCGTGGGAGAAGATACGCAGTATTTT. As protein: CASSAGFVGEDTQYF.

The chain couples TRBV6-2 or TRBV6-3 to TRBJ2-7; TRBD2 matches at 13 bases. CDR1 and CDR2 from the germline V gene are MNHEY and SVGEGT. Unmatched junction bases numbered 3, after V lost 9 bases and J lost 4 bases. CDR3 length: 13 amino acids. The CDR3 region is CASGLAGVYEQYF. CDR3 bases: TGTGCCAGTGGACTAGCGGGAGTGTACGAGCAGTACTTC.

This clonotype was found a few times. This sequence joins TRBV21-1 and TRBJ2-5; the table's TRBD1 call for D was not verified on the DNA. TRBV21-1 is a recognized pseudogene. This CDR3 spans 17 amino acids. The DNA of the CDR3 is TGTGCCAGCAGCAAAATGGCACACGGGGACCCCCAAGAGACCCAGTACTTC. Its protein product is CASSKMAHGDPQETQYF.

There are many counts of this clonotype. The J gene is TRBJ2-1, the V gene TRBV28; TRBD2 aligns across 8 bases. There are 15 residues in the CDR3. V trimming: 7 bases; J trimming: 3 bases; junction bases outside the gene matches: 8. Germline V gene data show CDR1 as MDHEN and CDR2 as SYDVKM. The CDR3, as DNA: TGTGCCAGCACCCCGGGAGGGGTCAACTACAATGAGCAGTTCTTC. Translating it yields CASTPGGVNYNEQFF.

This clonotype was observed many times. The chain is built from TRBV12-3 or TRBV12-4 and TRBJ1-1, with 7 bases lining up with TRBD1. V was pared by 6 bases and J by 2 bases, with 3 bases of the junction left unmatched. The CDR3 runs to 13 residues. DNA of the CDR3: TGTGCCAGCAGGGGACAGACTAACACTGAAGCTTTCTTT. It codes for CASRGQTNTEAFF.

The table lists this clonotype with many counts. At one end, the junction sequence differs from germline, possibly due to a read error. CDR3 sequence reads: CASNTRPCHSLF. CDR3 in DNA: TGCGCCAGCAACACTCGTCCCTGCCACTCTCTCTTC. The V call is TRBV5-1, the J call TRBJ2-1; D is undetermined. Germline lookup yields CDR1 SGHRS and CDR2 YFSETQ. The CDR3 is 12 residues long.

This clonotype has more than one count but fewer than ten. The chain combines TRBV29-1 with TRBJ1-5; 7 bases match TRBD1. The germline CDR1 and CDR2 sequences are SQVTM and ANQGSEA. Germline trimming cut 7 bases from V and 3 bases from J; bases unmatched to any gene: 3. This CDR3 is built from 12 residues. The CDR3 DNA is TGCAGCGCTGGACAGGCCAATCAGCCCCAGCATTTT. Translated: CSAGQANQPQHF. Full variable domain (missing parts from reference TRBV29-1 and TRBJ1-5): SAVISQKPSRDICQRGTSLTIQCQVDSQVTMMFWYRQQPGQSLTLIATANQGSEATYESGFVIDKFPISRPNLTFSTLTVSNMSPEDSSIYLCSAGQANQPQHFGDGTRLSIL.

The genes are TRBV28 and TRBJ2-3, with a possible D match to TRBD1 (5 bases). V shed 7 bases and J shed 12 bases, with 20 bases lying between them. The CDR3 loop spans 13 amino acids. In germline, CDR1 is MDHEN, CDR2 SYDVKM. The CDR3 is CASIPRGSPNQYF. In nucleotides, the CDR3 is TGTGCCAGCATACCAAGGGGTAGCCCCAACCAGTATTTT.

This clonotype was seen only once. The chain uses TRBV18 and TRBJ2-1; no clear D. CDR3 length equals 12 residues. Looked up from germline, CDR1 is KGHSH and CDR2 is LQKENI. V lost 6 bases and J lost 9, with 12 bases in between. This chain's CDR3 is CASSRMGSEQFF. The CDR3 DNA is TGTGCCAGCTCCCGAATGGGTAGTGAGCAGTTCTTC.

V is TRBV7-2 and J is TRBJ2-2, with TRBD2 identical over 7 bases. CDR3 size: 16 residues. Germline lookup yields CDR1 SGHTA and CDR2 FQGNSA. After removal of 5 bases from V and 5 bases from J, the junction contained 11 bases not matched to a gene. The CDR3 nucleotides read TGTGCCAGCAGCCCCCTAGCACGCGGGGGAACCGGGGAGCTGTTTTTT. This sequence encodes CASSPLARGGTGELFF. Together with reference TRBV7-2 and TRBJ2-2, the CDR3 gives the full variable domain: GAGVSQSPSNKVTEKGKDVELRCDPISGHTALYWYRQSLGQGLEFLIYFQGNSAPDKSGLPSDRFSAERTGGSVSTLTIQRTQQEDSAVYLCASSPLARGGTGELFFGEGSRLTVL.